This is a list of T cell receptor beta chains from one sample in a study of blood T cell repertoires in COVID-19. Using immunoSEQ multiplex PCR, the repertoire was profiled, and TCRdb retains in-frame clones only, with some absent. The sample lists hundreds of thousands of clones; about 82% were seen once. Material for sequencing was peripheral blood. The receptors were sampled from a man aged 50 to 60 with active or convalescent COVID-19. Each CDR3 is given with its conserved first and last residue. The order of the fields is V gene, clone size, J gene, D gene, CDR3 DNA, CDR3 protein. The D gene is left open where the match is weak. Where a row states a size, it is once, few, many or the class of an expanded clone; other rows omit it.

V: TRBV29-1
size: NA
J: TRBJ2-2
D: NA
DNA: TGCAGCGTTGAAACGGGTCCGGGCACCGGGGAGCTGTTTTTT
CDR3: CSVETGPGTGELFF

V: TRBV19
size: NA
J: TRBJ2-7
D: NA
DNA: TGTGCCAGTAGGACCTCCGGGGCGGGACAGAAATACGAGCAGTACTTC
CDR3: CASRTSGAGQKYEQYF

V: TRBV5-1
size: NA
J: TRBJ2-5
D: NA
DNA: TGCGCCAGCAGCTTGGGCCCAGCGGGTATACAAGAGACCCAGTACTTC
CDR3: CASSLGPAGIQETQYF

V: TRBV5-4
size: NA
J: TRBJ2-1
D: NA
DNA: TGTGCCAGCACAATATTAGATGAGAATGAGCAGTTCTTC
CDR3: CASTILDENEQFF

V: TRBV3-1/TRBV3-2
size: NA
J: TRBJ2-7
D: NA
DNA: TGTGCCAGCAGCTGGGGGTTGCGGGGCTACGAGCAGTACTTC
CDR3: CASSWGLRGYEQYF

V: TRBV28
size: once
J: TRBJ1-1
D: NA
DNA: TGTGCCAGCAGTCGATCAGGGATTGAAGCTTTCTTT
CDR3: CASSRSGIEAFF

V: TRBV6-5
size: NA
J: TRBJ1-1
D: NA
DNA: TGTGCCAGCAGTATGACAGTTTCGAACACTGAAGCTTTCTTT
CDR3: CASSMTVSNTEAFF

V: TRBV5-6
size: NA
J: TRBJ1-2
D: TRBD1
DNA: TGTGCCAGCAGCTTTCGGACAGGGGTCCCCTATGGCTACACCTTC
CDR3: CASSFRTGVPYGYTF

V: TRBV11-2
size: NA
J: TRBJ1-5
D: NA
DNA: TGTGCCAGCAGCTTAATGGGGGGAGACCAGCCCCAGCATTTT
CDR3: CASSLMGGDQPQHF

V: TRBV28
size: NA
J: TRBJ1-1
D: NA
DNA: TGTGCCAGCAGTTTATTGGACACACAACCCCGTGGTGAAGCTTTCTTT
CDR3: CASSLLDTQPRGEAFF

V: TRBV3-1/TRBV3-2
size: NA
J: TRBJ2-7
D: TRBD2
DNA: TGTGCCAGCAGCCAGACTAGCGGGGCCCCCTACGAGCAGTACTTC
CDR3: CASSQTSGAPYEQYF

V: TRBV20-1
size: few
J: TRBJ1-2
D: NA
DNA: TGCAGTGCTAGTGGGAGGGGAGGGAATTATGGCTACACCTTC
CDR3: CSASGRGGNYGYTF

V: TRBV18
size: NA
J: TRBJ1-3
D: NA
DNA: TGTGCCAGCTCTATACATGTACAGGAAAACGGAAACACCATATATTTT
CDR3: CASSIHVQENGNTIYF

V: TRBV15
size: once
J: TRBJ2-3
D: TRBD1
DNA: TGTGCCACCAGCAGAGATCAAAGGACAGGGGGCACAGATACGCAGTATTTT
CDR3: CATSRDQRTGGTDTQYF

V: TRBV7-2
size: once
J: TRBJ2-7
D: NA
DNA: TGTGCCAGCAGCTTAGAGGAGGGATACGAGCAGTACTTC
CDR3: CASSLEEGYEQYF

V: TRBV2
size: NA
J: TRBJ2-2
D: TRBD1
DNA: TGTGCCAGCACCCTGGACAGGCGCAACACCGGGGAGCTGTTTTTT
CDR3: CASTLDRRNTGELFF

V: TRBV5-1
size: NA
J: TRBJ1-2
D: TRBD1
DNA: TGCGCCAGCAGCAAGGGGGCGATTAACTATGGCTACACCTTC
CDR3: CASSKGAINYGYTF

V: TRBV12-3/TRBV12-4
size: NA
J: TRBJ1-5
D: NA
DNA: TGTGCCAGCAGTTACACCTCTAATCAGCCCCAGCATTTT
CDR3: CASSYTSNQPQHF

V: TRBV2
size: NA
J: TRBJ1-2
D: NA
DNA: TGTGCCAGCAGTCCAGGGCGGCGCTATGGCTACACCTTC
CDR3: CASSPGRRYGYTF

V: TRBV9
size: NA
J: TRBJ1-2
D: TRBD1
DNA: TGTGCCAGCAGCGTAGGACAGGGGAACTATGGCTACACCTTC
CDR3: CASSVGQGNYGYTF

V: TRBV28
size: NA
J: TRBJ1-2
D: NA
DNA: TGTGCCAGCAGTGTCGGGTTTAACTATGGCTACACCTTC
CDR3: CASSVGFNYGYTF

V: TRBV6-5
size: NA
J: TRBJ2-1
D: TRBD2
DNA: TGTGCCAGCAGGACTAGCTTTGGGTCCTACAATGAGCAGTTCTTC
CDR3: CASRTSFGSYNEQFF

V: TRBV28
size: NA
J: TRBJ1-4
D: NA
DNA: TGTGCCAGCAGTCCCTGGGAGGGAAGCTCGAATGAAAAACTGTTTTTT
CDR3: CASSPWEGSSNEKLFF

V: TRBV6-6
size: NA
J: TRBJ1-3
D: NA
DNA: TGTGCCAGCAGTTATGGCGGTTCTGGAAACACCATATATTTT
CDR3: CASSYGGSGNTIYF

V: TRBV10-1
size: once
J: TRBJ2-3
D: NA
DNA: TGCGCCAGCAGTGACCACCTTGGACGGGAATCAGATACGCAGTATTTT
CDR3: CASSDHLGRESDTQYF

V: TRBV6-5
size: NA
J: TRBJ1-5
D: NA
DNA: TGTGCCAGCAGTTACTCAAGGGGTAATCAGCCCCAGCATTTT
CDR3: CASSYSRGNQPQHF

V: TRBV7-9
size: once
J: TRBJ2-1
D: TRBD1
DNA: TGTGCCAGCAGCTTAGGTGAGGGGGCGCAGTACAATGAGCAGTTCTTC
CDR3: CASSLGEGAQYNEQFF

V: TRBV5-4
size: NA
J: TRBJ2-2
D: NA
DNA: TGTGCCAGCAGGTGGTCGGAGTCCGGGGAGCTGTTTTTT
CDR3: CASRWSESGELFF

V: TRBV7-6
size: NA
J: TRBJ2-2
D: TRBD1
DNA: TGTGCCAGCAGCTCCGGACAGGGATCGCCCGGGGAGCTGTTTTTT
CDR3: CASSSGQGSPGELFF

V: TRBV7-2
size: NA
J: TRBJ1-6
D: NA
DNA: TGTGCCAGCAGCTTAGAGCTGCATTCACCCCTCCACTTT
CDR3: CASSLELHSPLHF

V: TRBV29-1
size: NA
J: TRBJ2-7
D: TRBD1
DNA: TGCAGCGTTGGGACAGGGGCTCGCTACGAGCAGTACTTC
CDR3: CSVGTGARYEQYF

V: TRBV30
size: NA
J: TRBJ2-1
D: NA
DNA: TGTGCCTGGAGTGCTTCCTACAATGAGCAGTTCTTC
CDR3: CAWSASYNEQFF

V: TRBV11-3
size: NA
J: TRBJ2-1
D: NA
DNA: TGTGCCAGCAGCACCTCCGGACACACTGAGCAGTTCTTC
CDR3: CASSTSGHTEQFF

V: TRBV11-2
size: few
J: TRBJ2-1
D: NA
DNA: TGTGCCAGCAGTAAATTACTAGGGCACAATGAGCAGTTCTTC
CDR3: CASSKLLGHNEQFF

V: TRBV29-1
size: NA
J: TRBJ2-5
D: TRBD2
DNA: TGCAGCGTTGAAACTAGCGGGAGCCCACCCCGAGAGACCCAGTACTTC
CDR3: CSVETSGSPPRETQYF

V: TRBV7-9
size: NA
J: TRBJ1-1
D: TRBD1
DNA: TGTGCCAGCCCGGGGCAGGGGGCCGCTCTGAACACTGAAGCTTTCTTT
CDR3: CASPGQGAALNTEAFF

V: TRBV12-3/TRBV12-4
size: many
J: TRBJ1-1
D: NA
DNA: TGTGCCAGCAGTCAGACAGTTGAAGCTTTCTTT
CDR3: CASSQTVEAFF